This T cell receptor (beta chain) was retrieved from a study of siplizumab effects on memory and regulatory T cells (dated by TCRdb to between 2018 and 2020). In terms of the full investigation: The effect of the anti-CD2 antibody siplizumab on alloreactive T-cell subsets was examined in allogeneic mixed lymphocyte reactions constructed from human PBMCs. Overall results and qualifications from the work: Greater diversity appeared to be present in unstimulated naive T cells than in memory T cells, and a substantial contribution to the alloresponse seemed to be made by naive cells. Among mappable alloreactive CD4+ clones, the Treg-derived fraction averaged around 63% with siplizumab versus around 27% in control reactions. Siplizumab significantly lowered the cumulative frequency of alloreactive sequences that could be traced to unstimulated CD4+ memory T cells. No functional confirmation was obtained for the suppressive function of proliferating Tregs from siplizumab cultures. Roughly 75-95% of proliferating CD4+ or CD8+ clones could not be assigned a naive or memory phenotype. Because sequences below about 10^-5 frequency were poorly captured, only a minor fraction of alloreactive clones could be mapped to unstimulated subsets.

Including the terminal cysteine and phenylalanine, the CDR3 comprises 12 residues. CDR3 DNA is the only sequence kept; it has 36 bases, read in frame from the first base. Cut back by 1 base and 6 bases, the V and J ends lie 5 bases apart. The germline V gene gives CDR1 as SGHDT and CDR2 as YYEEEE. Sorted unstimulated T cells, along with proliferating T cells recovered from mixed lymphocyte reactions, underwent TCRbeta CDR3 sequencing. Fresh whole blood from roughly ten HLA-typed healthy donors served as the source for isolating PBMCs. The protocol used for the library was the immunoSEQ multiplex PCR assay. About 9.1 x 10^4 TCR templates per sample were assayed on the deep sequencing platform. Genomic DNA extracted from sorted T cells was the material used for TCRbeta CDR3 sequencing. Processing in the source paper ran as follows. The R programming language was used for clonal analysis of TCRbeta CDR3 data. Alloreactive CD4+ and CD8+ clones were identified by comparing unstimulated samples to CFSE-low samples taken after the reaction. Regulatory or non-regulatory origin was assigned to alloreactive CD4+ clones by matching of sequences to sorted unstimulated Treg and non-Treg repertoires. Drawn from immuneACCESS, this table holds only the in-frame rearrangements with V and J called that TCRdb kept. Clones are partly lost; checked studies trace under half to an unresolved V gene and leave the rest unexplained. V and J calls and clone size come straight from that table; D and trimming were deduced from the DNA. The sample data list some 46,000 clones, and over 85% of these were observed just once. The top ten constitute about 15% of the sample.

With respect to this clone: The antigen it recognizes is unknown. Qualities for individual bases were not recorded, and no much larger clone is one base off.

The sequenced sample was CD8+ T cells sorted from blood. The chain is encoded by TRBV5-6 joined to TRBJ2-1; the D gene cannot be resolved reliably. The clonotype originates from a human donor in good health. This receptor has the CDR3 CASSLSGNEQFF. The nucleotide sequence is given as TGTGCCAGCAGCTTGTCAGGCAATGAGCAGTTCTTC. With the rest looked up from the reference TRBV5-6 and TRBJ2-1 genes rather than sequenced, the full variable domain is DAGVTQSPTHLIKTRGQQVTLRCSPKSGHDTVSWYQQALGQGPQFIFQYYEEEERQRGNFPDRFSGHQFPNYSSELNVNALLLGDSALYLCASSLSGNEQFFGPGTRLTVL.